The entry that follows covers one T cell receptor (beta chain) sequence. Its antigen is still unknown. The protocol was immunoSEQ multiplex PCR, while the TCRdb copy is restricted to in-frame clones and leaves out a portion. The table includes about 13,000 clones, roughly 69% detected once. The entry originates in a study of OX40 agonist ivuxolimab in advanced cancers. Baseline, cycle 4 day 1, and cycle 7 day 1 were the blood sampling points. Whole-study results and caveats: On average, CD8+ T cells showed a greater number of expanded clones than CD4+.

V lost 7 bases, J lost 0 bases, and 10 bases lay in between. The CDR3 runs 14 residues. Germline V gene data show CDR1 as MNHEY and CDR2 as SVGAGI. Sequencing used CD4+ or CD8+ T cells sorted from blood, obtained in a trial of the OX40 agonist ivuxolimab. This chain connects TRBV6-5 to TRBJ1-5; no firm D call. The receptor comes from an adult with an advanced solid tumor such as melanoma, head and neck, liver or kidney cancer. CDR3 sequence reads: CASMAIISNQPQHF. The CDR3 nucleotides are TGTGCCAGCATGGCGATCATTAGCAATCAGCCCCAGCATTTT.